This TCR beta chain was found in a study of vaccination and CD4 T cells after COVID-19. Study-wide background: Each convalescent patient was PCR positive for SARS-CoV-2 on nasal swab; fewer than ten cases were mild and one severe.

The Oncomine TCR Beta short-read assay was applied to DNA of cultured CD4+ T cells. TCRdb re-derived calls from the PCR reads in MiXCR, one entry per CDR3 protein. The data show approximately 16,000 distinct CDR3 sequences, about 53% seen once. Documented treatment: roughly 10-day PBMC culture with coronavirus spike peptide pools or control peptides (ViraFEST assay). On this clonotype itself: The target antigen is unknown.

The V gene lost 1 base and the J gene lost 6 bases, with 4 bases spanning the gap. Germline loops: CDR1 SEHNR, CDR2 FQNEAQ (reference sequence). CDR3 length: 11 residues. The sample here was CD4+ T cells from blood, cultured in vitro, taken before SARS-CoV-2 vaccination. This chain uses TRBV7-9 with TRBJ2-7; no firm D call. The receptor was isolated from a human donor who had recovered from COVID-19. CDR3 DNA sequence: TGTGCCAGCAGCTTAGAGTCCGAGCAGTACTTC. It yields the protein CASSLESEQYF. Based on the CDR3 plus reference TRBV7-9 and TRBJ2-7, the full variable domain is DTGVSQNPRHKITKRGQNVTFRCDPISEHNRLYWYRQTLGQGPEFLTYFQNEAQLEKSRLLSDRFSAERPKGSFSTLEIQRTEQGDSAMYLCASSLESEQYFGPGTRLTVT.